This T cell receptor beta chain was recorded in a study of human T cells and chemical hapten exposure. About the research overall: Alopecia areata, totalis or universalis was found in mostly female patients. General study results and limits: Significantly more large CDR3 similarity clusters arose among expanded TCRs than among controls.

Regarding time point: patch test 2, 6 weeks after DPC sensitization. Indicated treatment: therapeutic diphenylcyclopropenone sensitization with weekly scalp DPC. The total RNA was obtained from whole blood that was not fractionated. In TCRdb, the RACE reads were re-called with MiXCR into one record per CDR3 protein. Of tens of thousands of distinct CDR3 sequences listed, about 10% are singletons. This clonotype occurred a few times. Its antigen is not identified. The CDR3 spans 16 residues. Per germline, CDR1 LNHDA and CDR2 SQIVND (reference sequence). The V gene lost 0 bases and the J gene lost 3 bases, with 12 bases spanning the gap.

This sequence originates from a man in his forties with alopecia areata. Some clones in this sample may be carry-over from other donors' samples. The chain joins TRBV19 to TRBJ1-5; unclear D gene. Here the sequenced sample was whole blood, taken in connection with sensitization to the hapten diphenylcyclopropenone (DPC). The CDR3 coding sequence is TGTGCCAGTAGTATAGATCGGAAGGGCACCAATCAGCCCCAGCATTTT. Its protein product is CASSIDRKGTNQPQHF.